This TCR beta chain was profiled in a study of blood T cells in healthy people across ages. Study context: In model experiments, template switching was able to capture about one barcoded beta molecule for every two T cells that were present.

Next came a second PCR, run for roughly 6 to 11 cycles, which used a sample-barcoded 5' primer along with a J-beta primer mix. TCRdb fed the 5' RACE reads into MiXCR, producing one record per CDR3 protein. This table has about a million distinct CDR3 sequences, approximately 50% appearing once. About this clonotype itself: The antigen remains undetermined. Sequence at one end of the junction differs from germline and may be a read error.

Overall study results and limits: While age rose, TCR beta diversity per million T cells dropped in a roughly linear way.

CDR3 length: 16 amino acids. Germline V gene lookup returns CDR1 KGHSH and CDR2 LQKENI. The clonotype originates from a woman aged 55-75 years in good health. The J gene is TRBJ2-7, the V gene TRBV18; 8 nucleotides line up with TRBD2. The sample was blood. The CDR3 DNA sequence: TGTGCCAGCTCAACGGGGGGGAGGGCCCCCATATACGTGCAGTACTTC. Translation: CASSTGGRAPIYVQYF.